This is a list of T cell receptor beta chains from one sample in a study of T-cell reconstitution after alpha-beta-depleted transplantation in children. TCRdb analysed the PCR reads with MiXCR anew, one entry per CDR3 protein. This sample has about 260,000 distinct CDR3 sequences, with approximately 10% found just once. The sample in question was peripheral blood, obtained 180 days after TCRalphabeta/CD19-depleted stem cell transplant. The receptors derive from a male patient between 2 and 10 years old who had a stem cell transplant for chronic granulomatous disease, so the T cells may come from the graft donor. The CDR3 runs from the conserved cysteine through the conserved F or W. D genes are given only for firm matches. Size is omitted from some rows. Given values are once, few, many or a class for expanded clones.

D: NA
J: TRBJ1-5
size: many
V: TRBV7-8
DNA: TGTGCCAGCAGCCCGCGTGACAGGCACAATCAGCCCCAGCATTTT
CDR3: CASSPRDRHNQPQHF

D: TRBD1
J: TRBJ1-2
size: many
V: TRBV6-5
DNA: TGTGCCAGCAGTTACTTTGCGGGACAGGGGGAAAAGGGCTACACCTTC
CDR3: CASSYFAGQGEKGYTF

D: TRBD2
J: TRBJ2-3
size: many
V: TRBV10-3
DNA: TGTGCCATCAGTGACATACTAGCGGGAGGGCCCTCAGATACGCAGTATTTT
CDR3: CAISDILAGGPSDTQYF

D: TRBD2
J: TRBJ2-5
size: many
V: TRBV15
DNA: TGTGCCACCAGCAGAGATGTCCTAGCGGGGGACCAAGAGACCCAGTACTTC
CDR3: CATSRDVLAGDQETQYF

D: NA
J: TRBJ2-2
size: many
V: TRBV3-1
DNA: TGTGCCAGCAGCCAAGAGTCCTGGGACACCGCGAACACCGGGGAGCTGTTTTTT
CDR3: CASSQESWDTANTGELFF

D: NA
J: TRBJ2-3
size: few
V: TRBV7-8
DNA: TGTGCCAGCAGCACCAGGTCTGCTCTCACAGATACGCAGTATTTT
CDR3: CASSTRSALTDTQYF

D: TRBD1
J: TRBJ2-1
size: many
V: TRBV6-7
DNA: TGTGCCAGCAGTTTGGAGACAGGGGTGGTCCGCTCCCGGGGACGACTCAATGAGCAGTTCTTC
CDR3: CASSLETGVVRSRGRLNEQFF

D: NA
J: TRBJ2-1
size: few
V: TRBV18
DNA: TGTGCCAGCTCACCACCCCTAGCTCTGAACAATGAGCAGTTCTTC
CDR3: CASSPPLALNNEQFF

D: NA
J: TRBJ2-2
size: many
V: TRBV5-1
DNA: TGCGCCAGCGCGGGGAACACCGGGGAGCTGTTTTTT
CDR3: CASAGNTGELFF

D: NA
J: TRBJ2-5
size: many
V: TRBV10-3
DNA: TGTGCCATCAACCGGGCCTACGCGGAGACCCAGTACTTC
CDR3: CAINRAYAETQYF

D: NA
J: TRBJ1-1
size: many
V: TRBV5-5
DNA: TGTGCCAGCACCCCCCGCCAGGGCCGCGAGAACACTGAAGCTTTCTTT
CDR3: CASTPRQGRENTEAFF

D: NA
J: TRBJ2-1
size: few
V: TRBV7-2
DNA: TGTGCCAGCAGCTTAGTGGAGGGGCCCTACAATGAGCAGTTCTTC
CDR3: CASSLVEGPYNEQFF

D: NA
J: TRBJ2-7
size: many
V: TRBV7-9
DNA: TGTGCCAGCAGCTCGCCCCTAGACCTCTACGAGCAGTACTTC
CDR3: CASSSPLDLYEQYF

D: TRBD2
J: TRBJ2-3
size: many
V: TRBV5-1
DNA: TGCGCCAGCAGCCGCTCAATTGGCGGGAGGGGTTCGGATACGCAGTATTTT
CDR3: CASSRSIGGRGSDTQYF

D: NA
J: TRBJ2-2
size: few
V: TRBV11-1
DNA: TGTGCCAGCACCAACCCGTCCGGGACCGGGGAGCTGTTTTTT
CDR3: CASTNPSGTGELFF

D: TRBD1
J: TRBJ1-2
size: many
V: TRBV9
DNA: TGTGCCAGCAGCATAGAGGGGGCGACTAACTATGGCTACACCTTC
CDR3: CASSIEGATNYGYTF

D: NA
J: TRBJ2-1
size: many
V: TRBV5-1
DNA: TGCGCCAGCAGCAGCGAGCCCCATTCCTACAATGAGCAGTTCTTC
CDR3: CASSSEPHSYNEQFF

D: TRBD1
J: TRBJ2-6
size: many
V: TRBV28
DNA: TGTGCCAGCAGTCGGACAGGGGCTGGGGCCAACGTCCTGACTTTC
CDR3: CASSRTGAGANVLTF

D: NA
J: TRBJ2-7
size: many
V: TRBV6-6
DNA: TGTGCCAGCGGGCCAGATTACGAGCAGTACTTC
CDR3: CASGPDYEQYF

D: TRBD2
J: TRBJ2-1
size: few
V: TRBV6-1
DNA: TGTGCCAGCAGTGAAGGCGGGGGGACACCAAATGAGCAGTTCTTC
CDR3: CASSEGGGTPNEQFF

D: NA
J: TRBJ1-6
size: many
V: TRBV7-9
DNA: TGTGCCAGCAGCTTAGGGGGAGATTGGTCCTATAATTCACCCCTCCACTTT
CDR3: CASSLGGDWSYNSPLHF

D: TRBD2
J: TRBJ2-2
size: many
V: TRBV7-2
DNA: TGTGCCAGCAGCTGGGGGGGCACCGGGGAGCTGTTTTTT
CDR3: CASSWGGTGELFF

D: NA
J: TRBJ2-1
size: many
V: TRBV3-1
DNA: TGTGCCAGCAGCCAGCGGTCTAGCTCCTACAATGAGCAGTTCTTC
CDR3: CASSQRSSSYNEQFF

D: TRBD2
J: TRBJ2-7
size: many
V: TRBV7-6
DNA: TGTGCCAGCAGCTTAACGTCTGGCGGGAGGTACGAGCAGTACTTC
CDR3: CASSLTSGGRYEQYF

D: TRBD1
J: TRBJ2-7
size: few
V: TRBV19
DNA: TGTGCCAGTAGCCCCCGCGGGACAGGAGGGGCCGAGCAGTACTTC
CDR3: CASSPRGTGGAEQYF

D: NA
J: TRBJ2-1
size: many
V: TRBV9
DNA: TGTGCCAGCAGCGTAGGTGGGGGGGGCCATGGTAATGAGCAGTTCTTC
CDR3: CASSVGGGGHGNEQFF

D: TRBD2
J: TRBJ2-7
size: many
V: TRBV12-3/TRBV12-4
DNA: TGTGCCAGCAGTTCCCTTATACTAGCGGGAGGTAGGGAGCAGTACTTC
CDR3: CASSSLILAGGREQYF

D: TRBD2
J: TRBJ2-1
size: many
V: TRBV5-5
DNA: TGTGCCAGCAGCGCGGGGGGGCCCCTAGGTGAACCCTACAATGAGCAGTTCTTC
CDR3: CASSAGGPLGEPYNEQFF

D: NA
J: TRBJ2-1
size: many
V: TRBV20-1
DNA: TGCAGTGCTAGCGGGAGCCTCGAAACCTACAATGAGCAGTTCTTC
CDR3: CSASGSLETYNEQFF

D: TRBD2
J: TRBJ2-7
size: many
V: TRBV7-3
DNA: TGTGCCAGCAGCCTAGCAGCGGGATTCTCCTACGAGCAGTACTTC
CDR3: CASSLAAGFSYEQYF

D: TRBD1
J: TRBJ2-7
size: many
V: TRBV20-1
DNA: TGCAGTGCTAGAGAACAGGGGGGCGCCTACGAGCAGTACTTC
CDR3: CSAREQGGAYEQYF

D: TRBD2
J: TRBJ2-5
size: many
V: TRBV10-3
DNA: TGTGCCATCAGTGAACCGGCTAGCGGGTTCCAAGAGACCCAGTACTTC
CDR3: CAISEPASGFQETQYF

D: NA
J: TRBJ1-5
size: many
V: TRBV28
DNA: TGTGCCAGCAGTTCGGGACCTCAGCATTTT
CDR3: CASSSGPQHF

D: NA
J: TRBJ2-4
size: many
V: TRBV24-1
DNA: TGTGCCACCAGACCAGGTGGCATTCAGTACTTC
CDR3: CATRPGGIQYF

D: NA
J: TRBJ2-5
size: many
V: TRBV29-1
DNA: TGCAGCGCTGGGAAAATACAAGAGACCCAGTACTTC
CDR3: CSAGKIQETQYF

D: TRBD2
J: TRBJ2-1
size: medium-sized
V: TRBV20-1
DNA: TGCAGTGCTAGCCCATCGGGACTAGCCTACTACAATGAGCAGTTCTTC
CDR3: CSASPSGLAYYNEQFF

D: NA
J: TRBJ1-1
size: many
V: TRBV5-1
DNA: TGCGCCAGCAAGATGCAGCACACTGAAGCTTTCTTT
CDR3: CASKMQHTEAFF

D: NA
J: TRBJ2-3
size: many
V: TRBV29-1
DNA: TGCAGCGTTGCTGAACCTTCAATTTTCGCCAACACGCAGTATTTT
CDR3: CSVAEPSIFANTQYF

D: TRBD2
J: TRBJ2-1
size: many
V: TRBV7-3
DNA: TGTGCCAGCAGCTTAGGGAGGGCTGAGCAGTTCTTC
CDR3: CASSLGRAEQFF

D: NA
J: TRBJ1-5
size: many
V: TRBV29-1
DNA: TGCAGCGTCGGGGGAGGTAACAATCAGCCCCAGCATTTT
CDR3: CSVGGGNNQPQHF

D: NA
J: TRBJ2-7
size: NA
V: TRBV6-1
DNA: TGTGCCAGCAGTGAAGCGCTTCGAAGGATGGCCTACGAGCAGTACTTC
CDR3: CASSEALRRMAYEQYF

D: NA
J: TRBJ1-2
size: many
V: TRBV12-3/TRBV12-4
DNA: TGTGCCAGCACCCGCGGGCAGCCGAACTATGGCTACACCTTC
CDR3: CASTRGQPNYGYTF

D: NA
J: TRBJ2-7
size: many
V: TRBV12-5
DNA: TGTGCTAGTGGTTCCCGACAGGGATTGGGATGGAGGGGGCAGTACTTC
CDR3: CASGSRQGLGWRGQYF

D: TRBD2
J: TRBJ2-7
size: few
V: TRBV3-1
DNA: TGTGCCAGCAGTTACGGACTAGCCCTCTCCTACGAGCAGTACTTC
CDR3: CASSYGLALSYEQYF

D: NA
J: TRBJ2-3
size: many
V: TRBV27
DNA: TGTGCCAGCAGTTTCTGGCGGGGATCAGATACGCAGTATTTT
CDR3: CASSFWRGSDTQYF

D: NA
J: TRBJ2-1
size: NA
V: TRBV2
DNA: TGTGCCAGCAAGGGATCCTACAATGAGCAGTTCTTC
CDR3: CASKGSYNEQFF

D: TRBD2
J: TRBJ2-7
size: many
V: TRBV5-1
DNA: TGCGCCAGCCGAGTTAGCGGGAGTTACGAGCAGTACTTC
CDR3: CASRVSGSYEQYF

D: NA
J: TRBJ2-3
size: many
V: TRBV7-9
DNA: TGTGCCAGCAGCTCCCGGGGGCCGAGCGTTGGTACGCAGTATTTT
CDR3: CASSSRGPSVGTQYF

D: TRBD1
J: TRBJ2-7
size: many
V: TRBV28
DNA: TGTGCCAGCAGTAGCAGTACAGGGGTCCTAACCTACGAGCAGTACTTC
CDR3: CASSSSTGVLTYEQYF

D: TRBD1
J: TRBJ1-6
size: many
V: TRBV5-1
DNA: TGCGCCAGCAGCCGGGATACAGGGGGTAATAATTCACCCCTCCACTTT
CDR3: CASSRDTGGNNSPLHF

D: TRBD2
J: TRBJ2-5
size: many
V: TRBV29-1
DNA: TGCAGCGTTGGTGCTAGCGGGAGGGGAGAGACCCAGTACTTC
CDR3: CSVGASGRGETQYF

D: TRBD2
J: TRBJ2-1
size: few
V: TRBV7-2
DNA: TGTGCCAGCAGCTTAGAGAGCGGGGGCTACAATGAGCAGTTCTTC
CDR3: CASSLESGGYNEQFF

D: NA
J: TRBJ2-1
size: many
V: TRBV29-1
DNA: TGCAGCGTTGAACGTGGTAGAGTAAATGAGCAGTTCTTC
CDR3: CSVERGRVNEQFF

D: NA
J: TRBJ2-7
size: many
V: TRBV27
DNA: TGTGCCAGCAGTTCCCATCAAGTGGGTCAGAGGATCTACGAGCAGTACTTC
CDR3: CASSSHQVGQRIYEQYF

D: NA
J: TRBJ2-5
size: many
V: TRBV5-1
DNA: TGCGCCAGCAGCCCCGACAGGCTACAAGAGACCCAGTACTTC
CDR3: CASSPDRLQETQYF

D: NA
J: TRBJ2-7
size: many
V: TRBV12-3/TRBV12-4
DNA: TGTGCCAGCAGTCCCTTCAGACGAGGGGCCCTCTACGAGCAGTACTTC
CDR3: CASSPFRRGALYEQYF

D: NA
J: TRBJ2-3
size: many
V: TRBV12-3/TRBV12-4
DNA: TGTGCCAGCAGTTTTACCGGGATCCCAGGAAATACGCAGTATTTT
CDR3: CASSFTGIPGNTQYF